This T cell receptor beta chain is from a study of cytomegalovirus exposure and HLA in healthy donors (dated by TCRdb to about 2017). A note on the overall study: In an earlier analysis of under 600 of the donors, around 290 Gb of sequence data and 95 million to 130 million unique TCR beta sequences from roughly 190 million T cells were reported. About 310 gigabases of sequencing data and approximately 84 million unique TCR sequences were included in an early release covering over 600 HLA-typed donors. Among the approximately 430 genotyped donors, about 83% belonged to the genetic ancestry cluster associated with self-reported Caucasian donors. The study aimed to test whether signatures of past pathogen exposure could be identified by cataloging public T cell receptors. The T cell repertoires of 670 or so subjects were profiled by immunosequencing and related to cytomegalovirus serostatus. Along with the roughly 700-subject first cohort, a separate validation cohort of over a hundred different subjects was used. To predict cytomegalovirus infection status, the study combined high-throughput TCR immunosequencing, statistical association of individual TCRs with disease status, and machine learning. To study patterns of TCR occurrence, a later analysis re-analyzed previously published TCR beta repertoires from under 750 donors and added high-resolution HLA genotyping. In the later analysis, no new phenotypic data were used to find candidate immune exposures; instead, reliance was placed on TCR beta sequences and their occurrence across donors. To decide whether each TCR beta V gene segment behaved as functional or pseudogenic, an earlier analysis of nearly 600 of the donors relied on high-throughput TCR beta sequencing. Donor age, sex, ethnicity and CMV serostatus were compiled alongside the repertoire data. Genome-wide SNP genotypes for about 55% of the roughly 670 donors were used in a later genetic analysis, which treated that subset as a discovery cohort. Every repertoire in the discovery cohort had been generated on one and the same sequencing platform. HLA typing included class I and class II loci at four-digit resolution. Typing coverage varied by locus: about 620-630 donors for A, B, C, DRB1 and DQB1; some 520 for DQA1; some 610 for DPA1; some 470 for DPB1. Roughly five DR-DQ haplotypes were handled as single units for association and clustering because linkage in the cohort was strong. On average, around 240,000 unique TCR beta nucleotide sequences were sequenced per donor among about 400 genotyped donors of the cohort, with about 19% of those sequences being non-productive. Broader findings and caveats from the paper: In a later analysis, HLA-associated TCR beta chains showed more clonal expansion and lower generation probabilities than non-associated chains that were equally common. A later genetic analysis associated a missense DCLRE1C variant with V-gene and J-gene trimming of TCR beta chains, and an independent cohort replicated the association. In a later analysis, the rate of TCR association differed among HLA loci, with DRB1 alleles having the most associated TCRs and HLA-C alleles having the fewest. This cohort had only TCR beta chains sequenced, and the lack of alpha or paired-chain data limited which features could be detected. In both the original and validation cohorts, the classifier was reported to diagnose cytomegalovirus status with high specificity and sensitivity. A further reported finding was that TCR beta sequences accurately predicted the HLA-A and HLA-B alleles for most subjects in the first cohort. According to a later analysis, most CMV-associated TCR beta chains appeared to be HLA-restricted, and the HLA associations seemed to be driven largely by CMV exposure. According to the authors, the approach could potentially be generalized to other disease states and immunological phenotypes. Presence/absence analyses assumed roughly uniform sequencing depth across donors, an assumption that may not hold. Correlated functional status among segregating V segments might reflect linkage disequilibrium, but an unknown experimental factor could not be ruled out. Assigning TCR associations to individual alleles was difficult when HLA alleles, especially DR and DQ, strongly co-occurred. In the study, some 160 TCR beta chains were listed as associated with cytomegalovirus. A cluster of highly shared sequence variants was judged likely to be a technical artifact of the sequencing pipeline. Broadly in line with IMGT annotations, most TCR beta V segments showed up in productive rearrangements about 90% or about 30% of the time in an earlier analysis of approximately 640 of the donors. Three of the identified cytomegalovirus-associated TCR beta chains were confirmed in vitro to be specific for cytomegalovirus antigens. Because HLA typing was missing for some donors at each locus, association tests included only the typed subset. In a later analysis, several top co-occurrence clusters were reported to appear linked to parvovirus B19, influenza, CMV and Epstein-Barr virus. Specific HLA alleles were associated with 16,951 TCR beta sequences at a false discovery rate of 0.05 in a later analysis. The earlier analysis of around 600 of the donors excluded roughly 17 rarely observed V segments, including chromosome 9 orphons, because counts were too low. Most TCR sequences were seen in very few donors, while some public TCRs were found in many individuals. According to a later genetic analysis, donors in an Asian-associated ancestry cluster had fewer N-insertions in productive TCRs than the approximately 710-donor mean. For the cohort, immune exposure information was limited to CMV serostatus. Some IMGT-functional V segments, including TRBV6-2 and TRBV6-3, could not be distinguished by the 87-base-pair reads and were therefore excluded.

This clone was observed a handful of times. No cognate antigen has been identified for it. No clone much larger than this one lies a single base away; base qualities are absent. Libraries were constructed by the immunoSEQ multiplex PCR assay. A mixture of 60 forward primers for TCR Vbeta segments and 13 reverse primers for TCR Jbeta segments was used in the multiplex PCR. Amplification of the CDR3 region of rearranged TCR beta genes was performed with a multiplex PCR assay on genomic DNA. The Illumina HiSeq System was used to sequence the amplified TCR beta libraries as 87-base-pair reads. Processing in the source paper ran as follows. A later analysis tallied 75 million to 85 million unique TCR beta chains across the 550 to 850 repertoires, and around 10 million of those chains were shared by two or more donors. Raw reads were error-corrected and collapsed into unique sequences by a nearest-neighbor algorithm in which closely related sequences were merged to remove PCR and sequencing errors. CDR3 sequences were aligned to IMGT reference sequences to assign V, D and J gene segments. For a sequence to be retained, at least a six-nucleotide match to both a V gene segment and a J gene segment was required. Rearrangements were called productive when the CDR3 lacked stop codons and stayed in frame with V and J; all others were non-productive. Following IMGT convention, CDR3 was defined as the stretch from the second conserved V-encoded cysteine to the conserved J-encoded phenylalanine. Sequences without an unambiguous match to a single V gene segment were excluded from the earlier analysis of about 640 of the donors. An earlier analysis of a few hundred of the donors called V segments functional above 56.7% productive rearrangements and segregating when the between-donor standard deviation exceeded 5%. To diagnose cytomegalovirus status from the catalog of TCR beta chain sequences, a statistical classification framework was built. In a later analysis, TCR nucleotide sequences were compared against IMGT/GENE-DB human TR gene sequences so that V and J genes could be assigned. In a later analysis, CDR3 sequences and most-parsimonious VDJ recombination scenarios were assigned using the TCRdist pipeline. In a later analysis, every TCR beta chain was defined by the combination of its CDR3 amino acid sequence and its V-gene family, and reads without a unique V-gene family were dropped. As a way to deal with suspected cross-contamination and a sequencing artifact, a later analysis dropped 450 to 600 nucleotide sequences that were highly shared and had low generation probability. A later analysis calculated a clonal expansion index for each public chain from normalized within-repertoire ranks of inferred template counts. A later analysis computed generation probabilities with a VDJ recombination model fitted to out-of-frame rearrangements, and checked the results against IGoR. A later analysis scored TCR-TCR, TCR-HLA and TCR-CMV co-occurrence with hypergeometric tests, applying a repertoire-size bias correction to TCR pairs. False discovery rates were estimated in a later analysis by permuting HLA or CMV assignments 20 times. In a later analysis, co-occurring TCRs were grouped with DBSCAN, and TCRdist sequence similarity was added when clustering was performed within HLA-allele-positive subsets. For co-occurrence clustering, repertoires with fewer than 30,000 or more than 120,000 public chains were excluded, along with about five repertoires with anomalous nucleotide sharing. The table was pulled from immuneACCESS by TCRdb, which kept in-frame rearrangements only. Such tables lose some clones; where checked, under half of the loss comes from unresolved V genes, and the rest has no known cause. Clonal size and the V and J genes are those of that table, whereas D and trimming came from the DNA. The sample has 140,000 or so clones on record, about 66% of them singletons. Approximately 1.7% of the sample goes to the ten largest clones.

In total, about 650 healthy bone marrow donors made up the cohort. Cohort members were all nominally healthy when sampled, although unrecorded immune exposures were likely present. The donor was CMV seronegative and was included in the group of over 300 seronegative cohort members. A peripheral blood sample was provided by each donor, and peripheral blood mononuclear cells were used for TCR beta sequencing. Genomic DNA was extracted from the blood cell samples with the Qiagen DNeasy Blood Extraction Kit. The germline V gene specifies LGHNA as CDR1 and YSLEER as CDR2. Trimming at the junction amounts to 0 bases on V and 4 bases on J, and the germline ends lie 13 bases apart. Measured from the cysteine to the phenylalanine, the CDR3 is 15 residues long. Only the CDR3 part of the read is kept: 45 bases, read in frame from the first base.

The sample comprised PBMCs. The source of this sequence is a male donor in good health and CMV-seronegative. The chain is made from TRBV4-3 and TRBJ2-7, with TRBD2 tentatively as D gene (5 bases match). Here the CDR3 is given as CASSQDLPTGYEQYF. The DNA reads TGCGCCAGCAGCCAAGATCTTCCCACGGGGTACGAGCAGTACTTC.